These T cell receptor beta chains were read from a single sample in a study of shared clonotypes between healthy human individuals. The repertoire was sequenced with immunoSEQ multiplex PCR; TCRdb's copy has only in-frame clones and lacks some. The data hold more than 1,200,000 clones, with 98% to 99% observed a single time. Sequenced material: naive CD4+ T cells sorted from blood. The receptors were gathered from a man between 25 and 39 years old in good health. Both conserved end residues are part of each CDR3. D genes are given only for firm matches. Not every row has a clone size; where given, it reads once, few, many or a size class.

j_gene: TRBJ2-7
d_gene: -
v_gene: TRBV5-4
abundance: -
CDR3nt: TGTGCCAGCAGCTTTGTCCAGGGCTACGAGCAGTACTTC
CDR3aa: CASSFVQGYEQYF

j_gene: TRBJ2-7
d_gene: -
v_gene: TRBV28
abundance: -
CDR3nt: TGTGCCAGCAGTTTGTACCGTTACGAGCAGTACTTC
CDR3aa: CASSLYRYEQYF

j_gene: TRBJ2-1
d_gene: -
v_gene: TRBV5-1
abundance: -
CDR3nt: TGCGCCAGCAGCTTTTATAACCCAGAAGACAATGAGCAGTTCTTC
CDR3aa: CASSFYNPEDNEQFF

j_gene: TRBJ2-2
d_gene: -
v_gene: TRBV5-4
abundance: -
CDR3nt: TGTGCCAGCAGCCCGATGAGGGAATCCGGGGAGCTGTTTTTT
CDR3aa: CASSPMRESGELFF

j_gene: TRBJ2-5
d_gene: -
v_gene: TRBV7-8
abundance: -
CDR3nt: TGTGCCAGCAGCTTAGGCCGAAGACAAGAGACCCAGTACTTC
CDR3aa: CASSLGRRQETQYF

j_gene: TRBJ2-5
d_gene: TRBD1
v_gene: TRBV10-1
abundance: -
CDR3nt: TGCGCCAGCAGTGGAACAGGGGACGAGACCCAGTACTTC
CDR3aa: CASSGTGDETQYF

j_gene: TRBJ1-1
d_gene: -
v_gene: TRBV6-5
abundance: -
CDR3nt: TGTGCCAGCAGTTACTCGAGCGCCCCTGGGGGCACTGAAGCTTTCTTT
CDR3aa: CASSYSSAPGGTEAFF

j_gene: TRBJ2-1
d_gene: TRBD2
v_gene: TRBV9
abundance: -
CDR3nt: TGTGCCAGCAGCGTAGGGTCTAGCGGGGGGATCTACAATGAGCAGTTCTTC
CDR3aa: CASSVGSSGGIYNEQFF

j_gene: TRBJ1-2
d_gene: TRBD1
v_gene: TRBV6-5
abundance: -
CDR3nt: TGTGCCAGCACTTCCGACAGGGGGCAGAACTATGGCTACACCTTC
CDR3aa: CASTSDRGQNYGYTF

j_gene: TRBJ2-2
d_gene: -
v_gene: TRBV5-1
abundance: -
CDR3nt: TGCGCCAGCAGCTTGGCGGGGAACCCGAACACCGGGGAGCTGTTTTTT
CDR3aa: CASSLAGNPNTGELFF

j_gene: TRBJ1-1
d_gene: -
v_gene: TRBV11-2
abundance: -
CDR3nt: TGTGCCAGCAGCTTAATGAGTACGTACACTGAAGCTTTCTTT
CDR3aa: CASSLMSTYTEAFF

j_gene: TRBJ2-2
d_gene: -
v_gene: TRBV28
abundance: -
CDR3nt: TGTGCCAGCAGTTCATCGGACAGTCCAATCGGGGAGCTGTTTTTT
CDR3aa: CASSSSDSPIGELFF

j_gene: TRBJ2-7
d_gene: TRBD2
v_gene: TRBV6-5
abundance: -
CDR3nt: TGTGCCAGCAGAACTAGCGGAAGCTCCTACGAGCAGTACTTC
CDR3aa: CASRTSGSSYEQYF

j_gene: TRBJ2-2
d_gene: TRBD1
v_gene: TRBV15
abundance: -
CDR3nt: TGTGCCACCAGCGGCCAGACAGGGGTGGCCACCGGGGAGCTGTTTTTT
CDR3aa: CATSGQTGVATGELFF

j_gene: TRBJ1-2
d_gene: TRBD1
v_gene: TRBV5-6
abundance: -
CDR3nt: TGTGCCAGCAGCCGACAGGGGACTAACTATGGCTACACCTTC
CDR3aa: CASSRQGTNYGYTF

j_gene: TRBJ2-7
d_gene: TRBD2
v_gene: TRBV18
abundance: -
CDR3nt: TGTGCCAGCTCACCAAAGATTGGTAGCGGGAGCTCCTACGAGCAGTACTTC
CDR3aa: CASSPKIGSGSSYEQYF

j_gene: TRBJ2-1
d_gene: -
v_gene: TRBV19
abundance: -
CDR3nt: TGTGCCAGTAGTTCCCGAGCGTACTCCTACAATGAGCAGTTCTTC
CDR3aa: CASSSRAYSYNEQFF

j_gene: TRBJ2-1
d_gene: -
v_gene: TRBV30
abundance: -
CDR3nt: TGTGCCTGGATGAACCCACTCAGACTCAATGAGCAGTTCTTC
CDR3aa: CAWMNPLRLNEQFF

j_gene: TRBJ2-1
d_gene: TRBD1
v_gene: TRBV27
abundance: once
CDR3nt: TGTGCCAGCATCATACGACCGGGACAGGGCCACAATGAGCAGTTCTTC
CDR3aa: CASIIRPGQGHNEQFF

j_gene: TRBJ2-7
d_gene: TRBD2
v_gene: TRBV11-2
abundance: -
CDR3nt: TGTGCCAGCAGCTTACAGGGCAGCGGGGAACCTTCCTACGAGCAGTACTTC
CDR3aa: CASSLQGSGEPSYEQYF

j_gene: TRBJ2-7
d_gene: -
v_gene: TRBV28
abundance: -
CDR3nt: TGTGCCAGCAGTTTGGGCACCACAGTATCGAGGGGGCAGTACTTC
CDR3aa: CASSLGTTVSRGQYF

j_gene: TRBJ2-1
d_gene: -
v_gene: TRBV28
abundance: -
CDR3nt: TGTGCCAGCAGTGGGCACAAAAACAATGAGCAGTTCTTC
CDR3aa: CASSGHKNNEQFF

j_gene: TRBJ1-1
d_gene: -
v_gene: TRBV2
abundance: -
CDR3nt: TGTGCCAGCAGTGAGGAGGGGGGTACTGAAGCTTTCTTT
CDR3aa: CASSEEGGTEAFF

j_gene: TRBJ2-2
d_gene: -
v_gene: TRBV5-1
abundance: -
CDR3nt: TGCGCCAGCAGGAGGGATGGGACCGGGGAGCTGTTTTTT
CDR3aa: CASRRDGTGELFF

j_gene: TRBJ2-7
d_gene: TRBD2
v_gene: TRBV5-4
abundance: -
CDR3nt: TGTGCCAGCAGCTCGAGCGGGACCTACGAGCAGTACTTC
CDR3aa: CASSSSGTYEQYF

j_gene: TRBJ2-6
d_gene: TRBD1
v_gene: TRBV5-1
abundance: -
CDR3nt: TGCGCCAGCAGAGAAGGACAGGCTGCCCTCTCTGGGGCCAACGTCCTGACTTTC
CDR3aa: CASREGQAALSGANVLTF

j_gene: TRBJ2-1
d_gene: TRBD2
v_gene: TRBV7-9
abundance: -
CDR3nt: TGTGCCAGCAGCTCCCCATCCGGTCGGACTAGCTGGGATGAGCAGTTCTTC
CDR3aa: CASSSPSGRTSWDEQFF

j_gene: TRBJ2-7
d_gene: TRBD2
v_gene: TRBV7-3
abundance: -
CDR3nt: TGTGCCAGCAGCAAGCTCGGTGGGGCGCCGGGAGGAGATTACTACGAGCAGTACTTC
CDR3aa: CASSKLGGAPGGDYYEQYF

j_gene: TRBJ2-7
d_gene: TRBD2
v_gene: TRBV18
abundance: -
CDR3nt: TGTGCCAGCTCACCAATTAGCGGGAGCGGTGGTGAGCAGTACTTC
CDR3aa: CASSPISGSGGEQYF

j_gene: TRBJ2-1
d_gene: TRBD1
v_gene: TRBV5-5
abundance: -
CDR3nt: TGTGCCAGCAGCGGGGACAGCCCGCCTTACAATGAGCAGTTCTTC
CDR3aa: CASSGDSPPYNEQFF

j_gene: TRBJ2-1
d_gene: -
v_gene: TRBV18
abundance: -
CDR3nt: TGTGCCAGCTCACCAAGGGAAGCCTACAATGAGCAGTTCTTC
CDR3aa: CASSPREAYNEQFF

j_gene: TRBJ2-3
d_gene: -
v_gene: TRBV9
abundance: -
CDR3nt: TGTGCCAGCAGCTCCCGGGGGACGTATAGCACAGATACGCAGTATTTT
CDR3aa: CASSSRGTYSTDTQYF

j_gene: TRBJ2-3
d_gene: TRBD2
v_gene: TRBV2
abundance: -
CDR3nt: TGTGCCAGCAGTGCATTGACTAGCGGGACAGATACGCAGTATTTT
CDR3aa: CASSALTSGTDTQYF

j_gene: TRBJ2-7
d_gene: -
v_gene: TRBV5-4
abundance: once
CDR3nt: TGTGCCAGCTGCGACCGGGACTTCTGCTACGAGCAGTACTTC
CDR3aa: CASCDRDFCYEQYF

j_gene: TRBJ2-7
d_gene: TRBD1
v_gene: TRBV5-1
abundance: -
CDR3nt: TGCGCCAGCAGCTCTGGGACAGGTTGGAGCTACGAGCAGTACTTC
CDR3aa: CASSSGTGWSYEQYF

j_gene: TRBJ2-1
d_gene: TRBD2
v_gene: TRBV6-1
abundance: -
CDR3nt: TGTGCCAGCAGTGAAAAGGGTCCCCCACTAGCGGGATTTATCCTTAGTGAGCAGTTCTTC
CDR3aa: CASSEKGPPLAGFILSEQFF

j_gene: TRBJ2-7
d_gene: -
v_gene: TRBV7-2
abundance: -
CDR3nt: TGTGCCAGCGGCCGGGACCGGAGCTCCTACGAGCAGTACTTC
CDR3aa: CASGRDRSSYEQYF

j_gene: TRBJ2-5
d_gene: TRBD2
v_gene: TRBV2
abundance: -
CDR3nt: TGTGCCAGCAGTCGATTGACTAGCGTAGAGACCCAGTACTTC
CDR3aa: CASSRLTSVETQYF

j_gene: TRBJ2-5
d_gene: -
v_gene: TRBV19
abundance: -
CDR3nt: TGTGCCAGTAGTATGGGGTTTGGCAGAGGGACGCGGGAGACCCAGTACTTC
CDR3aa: CASSMGFGRGTRETQYF

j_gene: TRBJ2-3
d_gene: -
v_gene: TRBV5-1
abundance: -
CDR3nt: TGCGCCAGCAGCTTGGCTAGTGGTACAGATACGCAGTATTTT
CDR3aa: CASSLASGTDTQYF

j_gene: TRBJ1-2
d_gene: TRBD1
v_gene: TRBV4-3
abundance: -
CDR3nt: TGCGCCAGCAGCCAAAGACAGGGTCCCTATGGCTACACCTTC
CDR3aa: CASSQRQGPYGYTF

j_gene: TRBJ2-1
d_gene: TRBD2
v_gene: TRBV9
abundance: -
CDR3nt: TGTGCCAGCAGTGACCTAGCGGGGGCGACGAATGAGCAGTTCTTC
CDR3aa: CASSDLAGATNEQFF

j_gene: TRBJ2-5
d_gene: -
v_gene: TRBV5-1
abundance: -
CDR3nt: TGCGCCAGCAGCTCAGTAGCGGTGGTAGGGGAGACCCAGTACTTC
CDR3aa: CASSSVAVVGETQYF

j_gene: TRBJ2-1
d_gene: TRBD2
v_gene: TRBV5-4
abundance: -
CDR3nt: TGTGCCAGCAGCTTAACTAGCGGAAACAATGAGCAGTTCTTC
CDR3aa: CASSLTSGNNEQFF

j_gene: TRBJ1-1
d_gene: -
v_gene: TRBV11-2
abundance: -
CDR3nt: TGTGCCAGCAGCTATAAGTTTAACACTGAAGCTTTCTTT
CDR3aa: CASSYKFNTEAFF

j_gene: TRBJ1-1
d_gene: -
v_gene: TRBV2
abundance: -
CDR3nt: TGTGCCAGCAGCCCCATGGGCACTGAAGCTTTCTTT
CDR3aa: CASSPMGTEAFF

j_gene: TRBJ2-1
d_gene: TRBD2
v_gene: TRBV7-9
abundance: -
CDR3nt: TGTGCCAGCAGCTTAGGTGGGCTAGCGGGGGACTACAATGAGCAGTTCTTC
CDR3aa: CASSLGGLAGDYNEQFF

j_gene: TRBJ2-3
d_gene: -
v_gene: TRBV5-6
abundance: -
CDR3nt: TGTGCCAGCAGCAACCCCGTTCATGAAGCGGGCACAGATACGCAGTATTTT
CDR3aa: CASSNPVHEAGTDTQYF

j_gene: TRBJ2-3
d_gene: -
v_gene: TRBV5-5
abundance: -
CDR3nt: TGTGCCAGCAGCTTGGCTAACCGACTAGATACGCAGTATTTT
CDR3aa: CASSLANRLDTQYF

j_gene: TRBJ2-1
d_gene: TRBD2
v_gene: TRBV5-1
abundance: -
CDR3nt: TGCGCCAGCAGCTTCGGGATAGCGGGGAGCTCCTACAATGAGCAGTTCTTC
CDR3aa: CASSFGIAGSSYNEQFF

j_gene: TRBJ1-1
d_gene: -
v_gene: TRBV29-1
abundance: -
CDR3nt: TGCAGCGTCGTAAGGGGATTCACTGAAGCTTTCTTT
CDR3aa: CSVVRGFTEAFF

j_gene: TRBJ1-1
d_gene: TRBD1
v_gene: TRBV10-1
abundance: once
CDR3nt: TGCGCCAGCACCCTAAAGGGTAGGGAGAACAGGGGGCCGCGGCCCGGCGGAGAAGCTTTCTTT
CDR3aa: CASTLKGRENRGPRPGGEAFF

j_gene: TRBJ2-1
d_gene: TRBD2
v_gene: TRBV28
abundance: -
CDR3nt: TGTGCCAGCAGGCCTCCTTTACGGGAGGGACTGAGCAATGAGCAGTTCTTC
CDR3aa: CASRPPLREGLSNEQFF

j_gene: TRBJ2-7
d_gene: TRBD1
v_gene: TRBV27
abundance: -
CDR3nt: TGTGCCAGCAGATCCGGACAGGGCTACGAGCAGTACTTC
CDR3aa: CASRSGQGYEQYF

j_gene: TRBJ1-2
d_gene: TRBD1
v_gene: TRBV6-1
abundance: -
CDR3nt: TGTGCCAGCTCGGGCCCAGGGGGCTATGGCTACACCTTC
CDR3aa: CASSGPGGYGYTF

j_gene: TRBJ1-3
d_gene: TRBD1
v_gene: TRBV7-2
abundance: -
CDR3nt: TGTGCCAGCAGCTCTGGGACAGTCTCTGGAAACACCATATATTTT
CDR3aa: CASSSGTVSGNTIYF